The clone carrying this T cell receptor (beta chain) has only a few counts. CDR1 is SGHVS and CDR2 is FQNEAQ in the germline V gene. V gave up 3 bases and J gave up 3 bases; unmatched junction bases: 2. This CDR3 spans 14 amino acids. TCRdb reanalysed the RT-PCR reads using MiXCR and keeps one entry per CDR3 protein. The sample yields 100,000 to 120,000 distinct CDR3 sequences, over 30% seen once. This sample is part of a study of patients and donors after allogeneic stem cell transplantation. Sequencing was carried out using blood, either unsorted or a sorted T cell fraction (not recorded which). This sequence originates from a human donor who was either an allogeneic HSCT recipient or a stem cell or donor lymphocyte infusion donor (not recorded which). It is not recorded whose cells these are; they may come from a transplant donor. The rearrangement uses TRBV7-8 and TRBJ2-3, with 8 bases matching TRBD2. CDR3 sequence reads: CASSLGGRTDTQYF. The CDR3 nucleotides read TGTGCCAGCAGCTTGGGCGGGAGGACAGATACGCAGTATTTT.